This T cell receptor beta chain was retrieved from a study of cytomegalovirus exposure and HLA in healthy donors. Findings and limits, study-wide: In a later analysis, a missense DCLRE1C variant was linked to TCR beta V- and J-gene trimming.

Comment on this clone: Its antigen remains unknown.

Both 60 Vbeta primers and 13 Jbeta primers went into the PCR. The repertoire was sequenced with immunoSEQ multiplex PCR; TCRdb's copy has only in-frame clones and lacks some. The table records about 180,000 clones, roughly 80% of them present only once. The TCR originated in a male donor in good health and CMV-seronegative. Sequenced input: PBMCs.

The CDR3 DNA follows: TGTGCCAGCAGCACATACAGCGGGAGGGCCCGAGATACGCAGTATTTT. The encoded protein is CASSTYSGRARDTQYF. The rearrangement joins TRBV5-4 to TRBJ2-3, with TRBD2 matching over 10 bases. CDR1 and CDR2 from the germline V gene are SGHNT and YYREEE (reference sequence). This CDR3 has 16 amino acids. V trimming: 4 bases; J trimming: 5 bases; junction bases outside the gene matches: 10.